This TCR beta chain was observed in a study of shared clonotypes between healthy human individuals. V shed 0 bases and J 8 bases; nucleotides not matched to a gene: 4. The germline gives CDR1 SGHDT, CDR2 YYEEEE. CDR3 size: 14 residues. Points from the study as a whole: Generally, naive subsets came out with larger estimated richness than memory subsets. With four donors compared, about 5% of naive CD4 clonotypes were shared.

A note on this clone: Its target is not known.

TCRdb's table, derived via immunoSEQ multiplex PCR, lists solely in-frame clones and lacks some. Seen here are approximately 980,000 clones, approximately 80% observed once, and the top ten hold 1.5%. The source material was memory CD4+ T cells sorted from blood. Specified subset: CD45RA-negative fraction. The V gene is TRBV5-6, the J gene TRBJ2-2; 7 nucleotides align to TRBD2. The TCR was taken from a man aged 18 to 30 in good health. The CDR3 spells CASSLGLASGELFF. In DNA, the CDR3 is TGTGCCAGCAGCTTGGGACTAGCATCTGGGGAGCTGTTTTTT.